One sample yielded the 6 T cell receptor beta chains listed below, sequenced in a study of cytotoxic CD8 clonotypes in ibrutinib-treated CLL. Only in-frame clones appear in the TCRdb table, and some are missing; sequencing was by immunoSEQ multiplex PCR. Among tens of thousands of clones, around 72% were seen once, and the ten largest hold around 7.9%. Sequenced material: PBMCs, taken before ibrutinib treatment. The receptors were gathered from a human donor with chronic lymphocytic leukemia.

This rearrangement joins TRBV4-1 to TRBJ2-3; a weak D match, TRBD2 (6 bases). This CDR3 is 16 amino acids long. Germline-derived CDR1 and CDR2 are MGHRA and YSYEKL. The V gene lost 0 bases and the J gene lost 5 bases, with 15 bases spanning the gap. The CDR3 nucleotides are TGCGCCAGCAGCCAAGATCCGGGACTCCTATTAGATACGCAGTATTTT. Residues: CASSQDPGLLLDTQYF.

This chain links TRBV7-3 with TRBJ1-4; D not resolved. Germline lookup yields CDR1 SGHTA and CDR2 FQGTGA. The V and J ends lost 2 bases and 7 bases respectively, with 14 bases between them. The CDR3 is made up of 15 amino acids. The CDR3 DNA is TGTGCCAGCAGCTTAGTAGGATCTGGGCCTGAAAAACTGTTTTTT. It codes for CASSLVGSGPEKLFF.

The chain links TRBV19 to TRBJ2-7; TRBD2 might be the D (6 bases). The CDR3 sequence is 14 residues long. CDR1 is LNHDA and CDR2 is SQIVND in the germline V gene (reference sequence). The V gene lost 3 bases and the J gene lost 3 bases, with 12 bases spanning the gap. CDR3 coding DNA: TGTGCCAGTAGTATTCCGGGACTCAACTACGAGCAGTACTTC. This gives the protein CASSIPGLNYEQYF.

The V call is TRBV21-1, the J call TRBJ2-5; TRBD2 is the table's D call, not checked against the DNA. TRBV21-1 is a listed pseudogene. This CDR3 has 17 amino acids. CDR3 residues: CASSNAVLGTLPETQYF. CDR3 DNA sequence: TGTGCCAGCAGCAATGCGGTTCTAGGTACCCTCCCAGAGACCCAGTACTTC.

This rearrangement joins TRBV5-1 to TRBJ1-5; the D is unclear. V gave up 4 bases and J gave up 2 bases, with 10 bases separating them. CDR1 and CDR2 from the germline V gene are SGHRS and YFSETQ. This CDR3 comprises 14 residues. The CDR3 DNA sequence: TGCGCCAGCAGCACCGGAACTGGCAATCAGCCCCAGCATTTT. This encodes CASSTGTGNQPQHF.

The rearrangement uses TRBV28 and TRBJ2-7, with 14 bases identical to TRBD2. Trimming cost V 0 bases and J 4 bases; bases outside gene matches: 2. Germline CDR1 and CDR2: MDHEN and SYDVKM. This CDR3 has 16 residues. CDR3 region: CASSLWGTSGSYEQYF. The CDR3 region has the DNA TGTGCCAGCAGTTTATGGGGGACTAGCGGGAGTTACGAGCAGTACTTC.